This T cell receptor beta chain was captured by sequencing in a study of STAT5B mutations in CD4+ large granular lymphocyte leukemia. Study-level findings and limits: Without HLA matching, higher CD4+ than CD8+ T-LGLL clonality could reflect small sample size.

The CDR3 sequence is 12 residues long. With 4 bases removed from V and 7 bases from J, the gap between germline ends came to 8 bases. The germline gives CDR1 MNHGY, CDR2 SAAAGT. Sequencing was at survey level. The protocol was immunoSEQ multiplex PCR, while the TCRdb copy is restricted to in-frame clones and leaves out a portion. The sample lists tens of thousands of clones; approximately 69% were seen once. With respect to this clone: Its antigen is not identified.

The receptor was derived from a human donor in good health. This chain joins TRBV6-8 and TRBJ2-1; D unresolved. Specimen: CD4+ T cells from blood buffy coats. CDR3 in DNA: TGTGCCAGCAGTTTGGTCCAAAATGAGCAGTTCTTC. Its translation: CASSLVQNEQFF.